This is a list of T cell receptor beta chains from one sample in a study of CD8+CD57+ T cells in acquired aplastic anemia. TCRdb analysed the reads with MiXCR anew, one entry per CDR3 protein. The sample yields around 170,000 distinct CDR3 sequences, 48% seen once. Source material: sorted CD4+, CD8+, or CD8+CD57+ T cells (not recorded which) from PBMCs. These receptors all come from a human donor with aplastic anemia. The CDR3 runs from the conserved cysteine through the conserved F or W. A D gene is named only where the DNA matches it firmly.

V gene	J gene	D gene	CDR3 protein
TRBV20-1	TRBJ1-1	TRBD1	CSARAQGQVITEAFF
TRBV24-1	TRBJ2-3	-	CATSAAGTGGADTEYF
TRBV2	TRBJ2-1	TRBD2	CASSSGLAGEQFF
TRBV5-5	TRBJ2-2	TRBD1	CASSLGQVNTGELFF
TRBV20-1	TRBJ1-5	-	CSAPVGANQPQHF
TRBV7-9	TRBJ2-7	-	CASSAATYEQYF
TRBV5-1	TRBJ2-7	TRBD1	CASSLSSGGYEQYF
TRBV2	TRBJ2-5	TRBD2	CAILGVAGGQETQYF
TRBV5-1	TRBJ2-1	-	CASSLVRVSGEVGNEQFF
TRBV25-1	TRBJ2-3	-	CASSPPTGASTDTQYF
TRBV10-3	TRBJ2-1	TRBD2	CAISDDTGGEQFF
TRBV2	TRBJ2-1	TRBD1	CASSFTGTGYNEQFF
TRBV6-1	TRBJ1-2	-	CASSEGPTYYGYTF
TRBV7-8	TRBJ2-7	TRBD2	CASSLWGRGGEQYF
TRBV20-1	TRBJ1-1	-	CSADRYTMNTEAFF
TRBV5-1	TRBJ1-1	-	CASSLGGGYTEAFF
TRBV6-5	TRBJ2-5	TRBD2	CASSWGGGGQETQYF
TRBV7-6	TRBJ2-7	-	CASSLDGDEQYF
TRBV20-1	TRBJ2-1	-	CSATKAGQNNEQFF
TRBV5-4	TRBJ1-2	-	CASSLEGITPYGYTF
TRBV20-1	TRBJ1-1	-	CSARRGMDTEAFF
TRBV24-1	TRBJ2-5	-	CASSQGDRLAKETQYF
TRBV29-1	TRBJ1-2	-	CSVDSNGYTF
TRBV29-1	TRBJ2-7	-	CSVEAGARPYEQYF
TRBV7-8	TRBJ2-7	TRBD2	CASSQEARGAEQYF
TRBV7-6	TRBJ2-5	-	CASSLAMEETQYF
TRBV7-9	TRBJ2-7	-	CASTYDGYEQYF
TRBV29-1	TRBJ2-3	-	CSVEQATDTQYF
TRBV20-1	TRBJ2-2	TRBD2	CSARPRTSGMGRSGELFF
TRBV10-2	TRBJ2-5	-	CASSETRDNLYQETQYF
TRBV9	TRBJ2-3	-	CASSVEVTDTQYF
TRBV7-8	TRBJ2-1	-	CASSRRTYNEQFF
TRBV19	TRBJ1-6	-	CASSMVRDGNSPLHF
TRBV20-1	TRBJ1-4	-	CSAGRTGEKLFF
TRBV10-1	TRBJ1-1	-	CASSDWANEAFF
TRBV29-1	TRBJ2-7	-	CSTTGPFEQYF
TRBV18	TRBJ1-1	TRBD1	CASTRQGYHTEAFF
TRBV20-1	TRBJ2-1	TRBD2	CSASGTSVLVEQFF
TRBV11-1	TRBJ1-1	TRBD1	CASSPNPGTGGTEAFF
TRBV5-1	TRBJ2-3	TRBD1	CASSVLQGADTQYF
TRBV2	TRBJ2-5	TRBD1	CASSPWDRAPQYF
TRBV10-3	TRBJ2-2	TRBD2	CAISGGGLAGAGELFF